Listed here is a single T cell receptor beta chain. Its matching antigen is unknown. TCRdb re-called the reads with MiXCR, one entry per CDR3 protein. In the table there are 150,000 to 200,000 distinct CDR3 sequences, approximately 15% of which are singletons. These data are taken from a study of T cell repertoires in cytomegalovirus infection. Whole-study results and caveats: Predominance within the ex vivo response was attributable to HLA-C-restricted CMV-specific TCR beta clonotypes.

The sequenced material came from PBMCs. This clonotype originated in a human donor in good health (CMV status not recorded). Some clones in this sample may be carry-over from other donors' samples.

The CDR3: CASSELGGSEAFF. The DNA for the CDR3 is TGTGCCAGCAGTGAGTTGGGTGGCTCCGAAGCTTTCTTT. V usage is TRBV2 and J usage is TRBJ1-1; D is ambiguous. Trimming took 3 bases from V and 8 from J, leaving 13 bases between them. Germline assignment: CDR1 SNHLY and CDR2 FYNNEI. The CDR3 is made up of 13 amino acids.